This T cell receptor delta chain was retrieved from a study of gamma-delta chains in newborns, infants, children. Study background: Microbial exposure reportedly drives polyclonal innate γδ T cell expansion after birth.

In its sample, this clone is large (0.1 to 1%). This same CDR3 is encoded by further DNA sequences in the sample. TCRdb redid the clone calls on the reads with CATT. Of over 5,500 delta-chain clones in the sample, about 10% are singletons; the top ten hold approximately 6.5%. Trimming cost V 3 bases and J 2 bases; bases outside gene matches: 25. This CDR3 spans 21 amino acids. Germline V CDR1 and CDR2: GEAIGNYY, EKD. The rearrangement links TRDV2 to TRDJ1, with 8 bases fitting TRDD3. Material for sequencing was blood. The sequence derives from a child who was a newborn, infant or young child, either healthy, febrile or measles-vaccinated (not recorded which). The chain's CDR3 is CACDSLPPPSTGGLGTDKLIF. The CDR3 nucleotides read TGTGCCTGTGACTCGCTACCTCCCCCCAGTACTGGGGGTTTAGGGACCGATAAACTCATCTTT.